The 23 T cell receptor beta chains below all came from one sample that was sequenced in a study of response to subunit inactivated influenza vaccine. TCRdb ran MiXCR on the RT-PCR reads and lists one entry per CDR3 protein. The sample holds 800,000 or so distinct CDR3 sequences, 21% seen once. Sequences were derived from PBMCs from blood, sampled more than 4 days after vaccination. Receptors were obtained from a man over 45 who received an inactivated influenza vaccine.

The chain recombines TRBV9 with TRBJ2-2, with D tentatively TRBD2 (7 bases). Trimming stripped 0 bases from V and 0 bases from J, with 15 bases between. Germline V gene sequence: CDR1 SGDLS, CDR2 YYNGEE. The CDR3 has 18 amino acids. The CDR3 spells CASSVGVGGLSNTGELFF. Written as DNA, the CDR3 is TGTGCCAGCAGCGTAGGGGTAGGGGGACTATCGAACACCGGGGAGCTGTTTTTT.

About this clonotype itself: The junction differs from germline at one of its ends, possibly a read error. The rearrangement links TRBV20-1 to TRBJ2-5; D is uncertain. Germline CDR1 reads DFQATT; CDR2 reads SNEGSKA (reference sequence). The length of the CDR3 is 13 residues. The CDR3 loop reads CSAPHPNQETQYF. In DNA form, the CDR3 reads TGCAGTGCCCCGCATCCAAACCAGGAGACCCAGTACTTC.

This clonotype was counted a few times. The chain joins TRBV20-1 to TRBJ2-5; 8 nucleotides agree with TRBD1. V was pared by 1 base and J by 1 base, with 5 bases of the junction left unmatched. Germline assignment: CDR1 DFQATT and CDR2 SNEGSKA (reference sequence). The CDR3 sequence is 15 residues long. As DNA, the CDR3 is TGCAGTGCTAGAGCTCCCGGGACAGGCCAAGAGACCCAGTACTTC. Amino acid sequence: CSARAPGTGQETQYF.

V and J are TRBV20-1 and TRBJ1-2, with 8 bases lining up with TRBD1. Losses at the gene ends were 6 bases for V and 12 bases for J; bases not matched to a gene: 12. This CDR3 is 12 amino acids long. In germline, CDR1 is DFQATT, CDR2 SNEGSKA (reference sequence). DNA of the CDR3: TGCAGTGCCCCCGGACAGGGCCCCCACGACACCTTC. Translation: CSAPGQGPHDTF.

V is TRBV5-1 and J is TRBJ1-6; a weak D match, TRBD1 (5 bases). This CDR3 has 15 residues. Trimming pared 6 bases from V and 11 bases from J, leaving 21 bases between. Germline lookup yields CDR1 SGHRS and CDR2 YFSETQ. The CDR3, as DNA: TGCGCCAGCACCTTTGTTGGGACGGGGAGCGCACCCCTCCACTTT. Protein product: CASTFVGTGSAPLHF.

The chain recombines TRBV9 with TRBJ2-7, with a weak D call TRBD1 (6 bases). Germline V gene sequence: CDR1 SGDLS, CDR2 YYNGEE. Between the trimmed V and J ends, which lost 0 bases and 2 bases, there was a span of 12 bases. This CDR3 has 15 amino acids. CDR3 in amino acids: CASSVGGGAPYEQYF. In DNA form, the CDR3 reads TGTGCCAGCAGCGTAGGAGGGGGTGCCCCCTACGAGCAGTACTTC.

This clonotype was recorded a few times. The J gene is TRBJ1-6, the V gene TRBV7-2; maybe TRBD1 (5 bases). Trimming took off 2 bases at V and 0 bases at J, with 14 bases between the two ends. The germline V gene has CDR1 SGHTA and CDR2 FQGNSA. CDR3 size: 18 residues. The CDR3 sequence: CASSLSGRVNSYNSPLHF. The CDR3 nucleotides read TGTGCCAGCAGCTTATCGGGCAGGGTCAACTCCTATAATTCACCCCTCCACTTT.

In this sample, this clonotype turned up a few times. The chain is built from TRBV7-6 and TRBJ2-7; D is possibly TRBD1 or TRBD2 (5 bases each). V was shortened by 1 base and J by 4 bases, with 11 bases between the two germline ends. The CDR3 is 14 amino acids. Germline-derived CDR1 and CDR2 are SGHVS and FNYEAQ. CDR3 amino acids: CASSLDEGPYEQYF. For the CDR3, the DNA is TGTGCCAGCAGCTTAGATGAGGGGCCATACGAGCAGTACTTC.

This clonotype was seen a few times. This rearrangement joins TRBV20-1 to TRBJ2-2; D gene unclear. Germline V gene data show CDR1 as DFQATT and CDR2 as SNEGSKA (reference sequence). The CDR3 sequence is 13 residues long. The CDR3 reads CSGTWPNTGELFF. The CDR3 nucleotides read TGCAGCGGAACGTGGCCTAACACCGGGGAGCTGTTTTTT.

The rearrangement uses TRBV15 and TRBJ2-1; no reliable D call. The CDR3 contains 14 residues. V lost 0 bases to trimming and J lost 9 bases, with 12 bases between them. Germline assignment: CDR1 LNHNV and CDR2 YYDKDF (reference sequence). CDR3 in DNA: TGTGCCACCAGCAGAGATATCGTTGGCAGTGAGCAGTTCTTC. Its protein product is CATSRDIVGSEQFF. The full variable domain, its missing parts supplied by reference TRBV15 and TRBJ2-1, is DAMVIQNPRYQVTQFGKPVTLSCSQTLNHNVMYWYQQKSSQAPKLLFHYYDKDFNNEADTPDNFQSRRPNTSFCFLDIRSPGLGDTAMYLCATSRDIVGSEQFFGPGTRLTVL.

The chain carries TRBV12-3 or TRBV12-4 and TRBJ2-3, with D hard to call. V shed 6 bases and J shed 1 base, with 8 bases lying between them. CDR3 length: 13 residues. The DNA of the CDR3 is TGTGCCAGCAGCAAACAGCGCACAGATACGCAGTATTTT. Translation: CASSKQRTDTQYF.

The genes are TRBV5-1 and TRBJ1-6, with no clear D. CDR3 size: 14 residues. Per the germline V gene, CDR1 is SGHRS and CDR2 is YFSETQ. V was cut by 0 bases and J by 7 bases, with 8 bases left in between. CDR3 loop: CASSLGRENSPLHF. CDR3 nucleotide sequence: TGCGCCAGCAGCTTGGGTAGAGAGAATTCACCCCTCCACTTT.

The chain uses TRBV20-1 and TRBJ1-5; no reliable D call. This CDR3 contains 12 residues. Germline-derived CDR1 and CDR2 are DFQATT and SNEGSKA (reference sequence). The V gene lost 3 bases and the J gene lost 7 bases, with 10 bases spanning the gap. The CDR3 sequence is CSASVPGQPQHF. Here the CDR3 DNA reads TGCAGTGCTAGTGTTCCGGGGCAGCCCCAGCATTTT.

The chain carries TRBV18 and TRBJ2-1, with 8 bases matching TRBD2. The V and J ends lost 0 bases and 13 bases, in that order; junction bases with no gene match: 14. The CDR3 has 16 amino acids. Per germline, CDR1 KGHSH and CDR2 LQKENI. In DNA form, the CDR3 reads TGTGCCAGCTCACCACCGGCGGGAAGAAGCGGGGGCGACCAGTTCTTC. Its translation: CASSPPAGRSGGDQFF.

This clonotype was picked up a small number of times. This chain joins TRBV5-5 and TRBJ1-2; no firm D call. Per germline, CDR1 SGHKS and CDR2 YYEKEE (reference sequence). V was clipped by 1 base and J by 4 bases, with 11 bases between them. CDR3 length equals 14 residues. CDR3 coding DNA: TGTGCCAGCAGCTTGTTTGAGGGTGGCTATGGCTACACCTTC. Its translation is CASSLFEGGYGYTF.

In nucleotides, the CDR3 is TGCGCCAGCAGCCAAGATACCGCGAACACCGGGGAGCTGTTTTTT. This sequence encodes CASSQDTANTGELFF. The chain combines TRBV4-3 with TRBJ2-2; D is unresolved. This CDR3 is 15 amino acids long. V was pared by 0 bases and J by 0 bases, with 5 bases between. The germline gives CDR1 LGHNA, CDR2 YSLEER.

A few counts support this clonotype. This chain uses TRBV6-5 with TRBJ2-6, with 7 bases identical to TRBD1. Germline V gene sequence: CDR1 MNHEY, CDR2 SVGAGI. V was clipped by 0 bases and J by 0 bases; unmatched bases: 5. The CDR3 has 18 residues. The CDR3 DNA is TGTGCCAGCAGTTACTCCCGACAGGGCCTCTCTGGGGCCAACGTCCTGACTTTC. Protein: CASSYSRQGLSGANVLTF.

J is TRBJ2-2 and V is TRBV12-3 or TRBV12-4; D may match TRBD1 or TRBD2 (5 bases each). The V end was cut by 8 bases, the J end by 8 bases, with 15 bases between. The CDR3 is 13 amino acids. DNA for the CDR3: TGTGCCAGCGGGCCTCGGGACGGGGGGGAGCTGTTTTTT. Translated, it gives CASGPRDGGELFF.

As to this clonotype: Just one base apart from a much larger clone, this may be a read error. V and J are TRBV2 and TRBJ2-2; D call uncertain. The germline V gene encodes CDR1 SNHLY and CDR2 FYNNEI. This CDR3 has 14 amino acids. Here the CDR3 reads CDSSLARSPGELFF. CDR3 bases: TGTGACAGCAGTCTCGCTCGTTCTCCCGGGGAGCTGTTTTTT.

This chain joins TRBV27 and TRBJ2-3, with D unresolved. V lost 5 bases and J lost 6, with 18 bases in between. The CDR3 contains 15 residues. Germline CDR1 is MNHEY and CDR2 is SMNVEV (reference sequence). The CDR3 coding sequence is TGTGCCAGCAGTCCTGGCGGACCACCGGCGGATACGCAGTATTTT. This translates into CASSPGGPPADTQYF.

The chain recombines TRBV12-3 or TRBV12-4 with TRBJ2-7, with 12 positions matching TRBD2. The CDR3 is 16 amino acids. V shed 5 bases, J shed 4 bases, and the junction held 9 bases outside the gene matches. DNA of the CDR3: TGTGCCAGCAGTCGGATGACTAGCGGGGGCCGATACGAGCAGTACTTC. Translation: CASSRMTSGGRYEQYF.

The chain carries TRBV5-1 and TRBJ2-2; 12 nucleotides line up with TRBD2. The ends lost 3 bases at V and 6 bases at J; junction bases unmatched: 3. This CDR3 is built from 15 residues. Germline V gene data show CDR1 as SGHRS and CDR2 as YFSETQ. The CDR3 DNA follows: TGCGCCAGCAGCTCGGGACTAGCGGGCTCCGGGGAGCTGTTTTTT. It encodes CASSSGLAGSGELFF. The full variable domain, in which reference TRBV5-1 and TRBJ2-2 provide the parts outside the CDR3, is KAGVTQTPRYLIKTRGQQVTLSCSPISGHRSVSWYQQTPGQGLQFLFEYFSETQRNKGNFPGRFSGRQFSNSRSEMNVSTLELGDSALYLCASSSGLAGSGELFFGEGSRLTVL.

CDR3: CATSGGGSSYNEQFF. CDR3 DNA sequence: TGTGCCACCAGCGGGGGAGGGAGCTCCTACAATGAGCAGTTCTTC. The V gene is TRBV15, the J gene TRBJ2-1; 7 bases map to TRBD2. This CDR3 is 15 amino acids long. Germline CDR1 LNHNV, CDR2 YYDKDF (reference sequence). J was trimmed by 0 bases and V by 5 bases; bases with no gene match: 4.